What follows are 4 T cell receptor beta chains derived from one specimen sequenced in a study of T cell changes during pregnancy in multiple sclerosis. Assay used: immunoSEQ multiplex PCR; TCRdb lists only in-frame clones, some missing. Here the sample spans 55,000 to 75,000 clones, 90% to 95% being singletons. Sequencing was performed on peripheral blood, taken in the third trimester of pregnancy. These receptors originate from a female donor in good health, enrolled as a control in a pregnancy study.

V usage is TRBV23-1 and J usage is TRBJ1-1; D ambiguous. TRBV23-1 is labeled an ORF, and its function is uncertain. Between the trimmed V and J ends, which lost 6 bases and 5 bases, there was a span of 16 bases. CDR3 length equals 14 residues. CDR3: CASRGTPGGTEAFF. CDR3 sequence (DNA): TGCGCCAGCAGAGGTACTCCAGGAGGGACTGAAGCTTTCTTT.

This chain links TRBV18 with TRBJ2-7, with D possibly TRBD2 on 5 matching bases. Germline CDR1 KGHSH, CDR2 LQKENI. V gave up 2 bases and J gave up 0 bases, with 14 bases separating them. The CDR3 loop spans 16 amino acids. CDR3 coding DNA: TGTGCCAGCTCACCATTTGAGAGCGGAAGCTCCTACGAGCAGTACTTC. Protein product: CASSPFESGSSYEQYF. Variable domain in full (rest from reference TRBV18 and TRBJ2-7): NAGVMQNPRHLVRRRGQEARLRCSPMKGHSHVYWYRQLPEEGLKFMVYLQKENIIDESGMPKERFSAEFPKEGPSILRIQQVVRGDSAAYFCASSPFESGSSYEQYFGPGTRLTVT.

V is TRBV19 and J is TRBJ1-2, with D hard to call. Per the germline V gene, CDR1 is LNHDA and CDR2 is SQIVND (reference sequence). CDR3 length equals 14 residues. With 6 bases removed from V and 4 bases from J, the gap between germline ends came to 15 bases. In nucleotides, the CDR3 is TGTGCCAGTAGGGTGCCGGGATTGGGCTATGGCTACACCTTC. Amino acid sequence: CASRVPGLGYGYTF.

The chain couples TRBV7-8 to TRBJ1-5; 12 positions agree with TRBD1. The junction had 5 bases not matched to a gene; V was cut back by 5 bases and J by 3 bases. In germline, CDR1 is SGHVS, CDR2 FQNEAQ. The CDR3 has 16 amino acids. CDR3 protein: CASSPGTGGFNQPQHF. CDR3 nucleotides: TGTGCCAGCAGCCCCGGGACAGGGGGCTTCAATCAGCCCCAGCATTTT.